Described below is a single TCR beta chain sequence and its context. The sample belongs to a study of blood T cell repertoires in COVID-19. Overall study context: COVID-19 samples, acute and convalescent, were from the United States, Italy and Spain. Sources were T cells, B-cell-depleted T cells, or PBMCs; the material itself was cDNA or gDNA.

In the authors' workflow: Amplifying reference gene primers gave estimates of nucleated cell counts. The assay was immunoSEQ multiplex PCR, and TCRdb's table has in-frame clones only and misses some. That table is the source of V, J and clone size, and D and trimming were worked out from the DNA. Here the sample spans around 130,000 clones, approximately 77% being singletons. Germline loops: CDR1 SGHNT, CDR2 YENEEA. The CDR3 is made up of 15 amino acids. V lost 3 bases and J 1 base, leaving 10 bases between the germline ends. This chain connects TRBV11-3 to TRBJ1-5; tentative D call: TRBD1 (5 bases). The specimen was peripheral blood. The clonotype originates from a human donor in a cohort sampled during active COVID-19. This CDR3 reads CASSLTADSNQPQHF. DNA of the CDR3: TGTGCCAGCAGCTTGACAGCCGACAGCAATCAGCCCCAGCATTTT. Variable domain in full (rest from reference TRBV11-3 and TRBJ1-5): EAGVVQSPRYKIIEKKQPVAFWCNPISGHNTLYWYLQNLGQGPELLIRYENEEAVDDSQLPKDRFSAERLKGVDSTLKIQPAELGDSAVYLCASSLTADSNQPQHFGDGTRLSIL.